The 27 T cell receptor beta chains in this list originate from one sample, sequenced in a study of blood T cells in healthy people across ages. It was with a sample-barcoded 5' primer and a J-beta primer mix that a second PCR of about 6 to 12 cycles was run. TCRdb analysed the 5' RACE reads with MiXCR anew, one entry per CDR3 protein. The repertoire holds hundreds of thousands of distinct CDR3 sequences, with 25% to 35% as singletons. Sequenced sample: blood. These receptors were obtained from an elderly woman in good health.

This clonotype was observed at least ten times. The chain employs TRBV5-1 and TRBJ2-7, with D tentatively TRBD1 (7 bases). The CDR3 spans 14 residues. Deletions cut 4 bases from V and 2 bases from J, with 13 bases between. The germline V gene encodes CDR1 SGHRS and CDR2 YFSETQ. The CDR3, as DNA: TGCGCCAGCAGCGCGGGACAGCAAACCTACGAGCAGTACTTC. This codes for CASSAGQQTYEQYF.

In this sample, this clonotype turned up many times. The chain combines TRBV9 with TRBJ2-7, with 9 nucleotides matching TRBD1. J gave up 5 bases and V 4 bases, and 10 bases lay outside the gene matches. Germline V gene sequence: CDR1 SGDLS, CDR2 YYNGEE. The CDR3 has 15 amino acids. The CDR3 DNA follows: TGTGCCAGCAGCCCAAGCGGGACAGGGTTCCACGAGCAGTACTTC. Amino acids: CASSPSGTGFHEQYF.

This clonotype showed up many times. The chain employs TRBV20-1 and TRBJ2-1, with D possibly being TRBD1 (6 bases). The V gene's germline CDR1 is DFQATT and CDR2 SNEGSKA (reference sequence). Trimming removed 2 bases from V and 3 bases from J, with 14 bases in between. The CDR3 totals 15 residues. The CDR3: CSARTTGNVYNEQFF. The CDR3 coding sequence is TGCAGTGCTAGAACAACAGGGAACGTCTACAATGAGCAGTTCTTC.

In this sample, this clonotype turned up many times. The gene calls are TRBV11-2 and TRBJ1-4; TRBD1 agrees at 9 bases. V trimming: 4 bases; J trimming: 8 bases; junction bases outside the gene matches: 5. Germline lookup yields CDR1 SGHAT and CDR2 FQNNGV. The CDR3 is made up of 14 amino acids. CDR3 loop: CASSSTGGKEKLFF. The CDR3 DNA reads TGTGCCAGCAGCTCCACAGGGGGCAAAGAAAAACTGTTTTTT.

In its sample, this clonotype was seen a few times. The chain's CDR3 is CASTSVRAEAFF. CDR3 DNA sequence: TGTGCCAGCACCTCGGTCCGGGCTGAAGCTTTCTTT. V usage is TRBV5-6 and J usage is TRBJ1-1; D remains unclear. Germline CDR1 and CDR2: SGHDT and YYEEEE. CDR3 length: 12 amino acids. Deletions cut 6 bases from V and 6 bases from J, with 12 bases between.

The CDR3, as DNA: TGCAGTGCTAGAGACACGGGACGCTACACCTTC. Its protein product is CSARDTGRYTF. V usage is TRBV20-1 and J usage is TRBJ1-2; weak D call: TRBD1 (5 bases). Germline assignment: CDR1 DFQATT and CDR2 SNEGSKA (reference sequence). Between the trimmed V and J ends, which lost 0 bases and 9 bases, there was a span of 8 bases. The CDR3 is 11 amino acids.

At least ten counts were recorded for this clonotype. CDR3 nucleotides: TGTGCCAGCAGCCGATTAGCGGGGGGAAAGGATACGCAGTATTTT. It translates to CASSRLAGGKDTQYF. The V and J genes are TRBV5-5 and TRBJ2-3; 10 bases fit TRBD2. The germline gives CDR1 SGHKS, CDR2 YYEKEE (reference sequence). V lost 4 bases and J lost 6; bases outside the gene matches: 8. The CDR3 sequence is 15 residues long.

In the case of this clonotype: This may stem from a read error, because a much larger clone lies one nucleotide away. This rearrangement joins TRBV6-6 to TRBJ2-7; 9 bases align to TRBD1. The DNA matches TRBJ2-5 better at its end, which makes the J call doubtful. This CDR3 has 15 amino acids. Germline values: CDR1 MNHNY, CDR2 SVGAGI (reference sequence). This CDR3 is CASRNRGRREETQYF. The DNA of the CDR3 is TGTGCCAGCAGAAACAGGGGGCGGAGGGAAGAGACCCAGTACTTC.

This clonotype was recorded many times. J is TRBJ2-7 and V is TRBV20-1; D may match TRBD1 or TRBD2 (5 bases each). Germline V lookup: CDR1 DFQATT, CDR2 SNEGSKA (reference sequence). V lost 6 bases to trimming and J lost 3 bases, with 15 bases between them. The CDR3 is made up of 13 amino acids. DNA of the CDR3: TGCAGTGCCTCGGGAACAGGCCACTACGAGCAGTACTTC. This sequence encodes CSASGTGHYEQYF.

This clonotype was seen more than once but under ten times. The CDR3 loop reads CAWSVGQGSYNEQYF. In DNA, the CDR3 is TGTGCCTGGAGTGTAGGGCAGGGGTCCTACAATGAGCAGTACTTC. The V call is TRBV30, the J call TRBJ2-7; perhaps TRBD1 as D (6 bases). The CDR3 extends over 15 amino acids. Between the trimmed V and J ends, which lost 0 bases and 7 bases, there was a span of 19 bases. Looked up from germline, CDR1 is GTSNPN and CDR2 is SVGIG (reference sequence).

This clonotype occurred a few times. This could be a read error, since a much larger clone is one nucleotide away. The J gene is TRBJ2-1, the V gene TRBV7-2; D gene uncertain. The CDR3 spans 13 residues. Germline values: CDR1 SGHTA, CDR2 FQGNSA. Between the trimmed V and J ends, which lost 4 bases and 10 bases, there was a span of 14 bases. In nucleotides, the CDR3 is TGTGCCAGCAGCTATAGTGACACCTACGAGCAGTTCTTC. It codes for CASSYSDTYEQFF. The full variable domain, rest sourced from reference TRBV7-2 and TRBJ2-1, is GAGVSQSPSNKVTEKGKDVELRCDPISGHTALYWYRQSLGQGLEFLIYFQGNSAPDKSGLPSDRFSAERTGGSVSTLTIQRTQQEDSAVYLCASSYSDTYEQFFGPGTRLTVL.

There are many counts of this clonotype. CDR3 sequence reads: CASSLGHLAYEQYF. CDR3 in DNA: TGTGCCAGCAGTTTGGGACACCTTGCCTACGAGCAGTACTTC. The chain is built from TRBV6-6 and TRBJ2-7; tentatively, D is TRBD1 (6 bases). The CDR3 loop spans 14 amino acids. Trimming shortened V by 4 bases and J by 2 bases, and 12 bases separated the two germline ends. Looked up from germline, CDR1 is MNHNY and CDR2 is SVGAGI (reference sequence).

This clonotype was observed at least ten times. The V gene is TRBV7-2, the J gene TRBJ2-1; TRBD2 matches at 12 bases. Germline CDR1 SGHTA, CDR2 FQGNSA. The CDR3 extends over 16 amino acids. J gave up 4 bases and V 5 bases, and 6 bases lay outside the gene matches. The CDR3 spells CASSIRLAGVYNEQFF. The CDR3, as DNA: TGTGCCAGCAGCATCCGACTAGCGGGGGTGTACAATGAGCAGTTCTTC. The full variable domain, in which reference TRBV7-2 and TRBJ2-1 provide the parts outside the CDR3, is GAGVSQSPSNKVTEKGKDVELRCDPISGHTALYWYRQSLGQGLEFLIYFQGNSAPDKSGLPSDRFSAERTGGSVSTLTIQRTQQEDSAVYLCASSIRLAGVYNEQFFGPGTRLTVL.

The chain combines TRBV20-1 with TRBJ2-1; a possible D gene is TRBD2 (5 bases). The J call may be incorrect, as the DNA end agrees better with TRBJ2-7. CDR1 is DFQATT and CDR2 is SNEGSKA in the germline V gene (reference sequence). This CDR3 spans 14 amino acids. CDR3 sequence reads: CSASRELGPYEQYF. DNA for the CDR3: TGCAGTGCTTCACGCGAACTAGGGCCATACGAGCAGTACTTC.

Remarks on this clonotype: This clone may be a read error of a much larger clone one base away. The V gene is TRBV20-1, the J gene TRBJ1-2; 7 nucleotides agree with TRBD1. CDR1 and CDR2 from the germline V gene are DFQATT and SNEGSKA (reference sequence). This CDR3 is built from 14 residues. Trimming took 5 bases from V and 7 from J; bases not matched to a gene: 13. The CDR3 DNA sequence: TGCAGTGCTCTCCGGGACAGTGGGTCCTCTGGCTACACCTTC. Its protein is CSALRDSGSSGYTF.

The rearrangement links TRBV28 to TRBJ2-3, with 11 bases fitting TRBD2. The germline CDR1 and CDR2 sequences are MDHEN and SYDVKM. The V gene end was trimmed by 4 bases and the J gene end by 2 bases; junction bases not matched to a gene: 8. This CDR3 contains 17 residues. The CDR3 reads CASSSGTSGTYTDTQYF. The CDR3 DNA is TGTGCCAGCAGTTCCGGGACTAGCGGCACTTACACAGATACGCAGTATTTT.

This clonotype was seen at least ten times. The V and J genes are TRBV5-1 and TRBJ2-1; no clear D. This CDR3 is 12 amino acids long. V was pared by 1 base and J by 9 bases, with 8 bases between. The germline V gene encodes CDR1 SGHRS and CDR2 YFSETQ. The CDR3 bases are TGCGCCAGCAGCTTGAGTCGTTTTGAGCAGTTCTTC. Translating it yields CASSLSRFEQFF.

The rearrangement links TRBV20-1 to TRBJ1-2, with no clear D. CDR3 length: 14 amino acids. CDR1 DFQATT and CDR2 SNEGSKA come from the germline V gene (reference sequence). Trimming removed 5 bases at V and 3 bases at J, with 16 bases between. DNA of the CDR3: TGCAGTGCTGGTGCTCTGGCGGGATACTATGGCTACACCTTC. Its protein is CSAGALAGYYGYTF.

This clonotype was found many times. The chain has TRBV20-1 and TRBJ2-5; tentative D call: TRBD1 (6 bases). V was cut by 5 bases and J by 4 bases, with 17 bases left in between. Germline values: CDR1 DFQATT, CDR2 SNEGSKA (reference sequence). This CDR3 comprises 14 residues. The CDR3 protein is CSAGRTVGGETQYF. The CDR3 region has the DNA TGCAGTGCTGGACGGACAGTCGGAGGAGAGACCCAGTACTTC.

About this clonotype itself: This may stem from a read error, because a much larger clone lies one nucleotide away. The chain recombines TRBV7-9 with TRBJ1-2; no firm D call. This CDR3 spans 14 amino acids. CDR1 and CDR2 (germline): SEHNR, FQNEAQ (reference sequence). V was shortened by 4 bases and J by 4 bases, with 13 bases between the two germline ends. The CDR3 protein is CASSSGRGGYGYTF. The CDR3 DNA is TGTGCCAGCAGCTCCGGACGGGGAGGCTATGGCTACACCTTC.

About this clonotype itself: Since a much larger clone is just one base distant, this may be a read error. V is TRBV29-1 and J is TRBJ2-2; D gene ambiguous. Germline values: CDR1 SQVTM, CDR2 ANQGSEA. The CDR3 contains 13 residues. DNA for the CDR3: TGCAGCGTTGATGTAGGGTACACCAGGGAGCTGTTTTTT. Its translation is CSVDVGYTRELFF.

A word on this clonotype: Since a much larger clone is just one base distant, this may be a read error. The V gene is TRBV5-6, the J gene TRBJ2-5; TRBD1 might be the D (6 bases). This CDR3 is 15 amino acids long. V was cut by 2 bases and J by 11 bases, with 22 bases left in between. The germline V gene has CDR1 SGHDT and CDR2 YYEEEE. In DNA form, the CDR3 reads TGTGCCAGCAGCTTTAGGACAGCCTCCTACAGTGAGCAGTACTTC. Translated: CASSFRTASYSEQYF.

This clonotype was detected many times. This chain connects TRBV4-2 to TRBJ1-2; perhaps TRBD1 as D (5 bases). The CDR3 is 16 amino acids. From germline, CDR1 is LGHNA and CDR2 YNFKEQ. Trimming shortened V by 0 bases and J by 7 bases, and 18 bases separated the two germline ends. CDR3 amino acids: CASSQDLPGRPGGYTF. The CDR3 DNA follows: TGTGCCAGCAGCCAAGATCTACCGGGACGCCCGGGTGGCTACACCTTC.

This clonotype appeared many times. This sequence joins TRBV7-9 and TRBJ2-1, with D possibly TRBD2 on 5 matching bases. Trimming removed 3 bases from V and 8 bases from J, with 17 bases in between. The CDR3 extends over 15 amino acids. Germline CDR1 is SEHNR and CDR2 is FQNEAQ (reference sequence). CDR3 nucleotide sequence: TGTGCCAGCAGCTTTTCGTCCAGGACCGGGGATGAGCAGTTCTTC. It specifies CASSFSSRTGDEQFF.

This clonotype has only one observation. This chain connects TRBV20-1 to TRBJ2-1; D call uncertain. V lost 6 bases and J lost 6, with 6 bases in between. This CDR3 has 10 residues. The germline V gene encodes CDR1 DFQATT and CDR2 SNEGSKA (reference sequence). The CDR3 here is CSALSNEQFF. The CDR3 DNA reads as TGCAGTGCCCTGTCCAATGAGCAGTTCTTC.

This clonotype was counted many times. V and J are TRBV4-1 and TRBJ1-2; D uncertain. CDR1 and CDR2 (germline): MGHRA, YSYEKL. This CDR3 has 17 amino acids. The V end was cut by 0 bases, the J end by 4 bases, with 18 bases between. The DNA for the CDR3 is TGCGCCAGCAGCCAAGATCTATTGACACACTGGTTCTATGGCTACACCTTC. Protein: CASSQDLLTHWFYGYTF.

As regards this clonotype: Possible read error: a much larger clone is one base away. The rearrangement uses TRBV6-6 and TRBJ2-3, with D possibly TRBD1 on 5 matching bases. V lost 5 bases and J lost 6, with 21 bases in between. CDR1 is MNHNY and CDR2 is SVGAGI in the germline V gene (reference sequence). CDR3 size: 16 residues. This CDR3 reads CASSPRGRPIRDTQYF. The CDR3 coding sequence is TGTGCCAGCAGTCCAAGGGGCAGACCCATACGGGATACGCAGTATTTT.